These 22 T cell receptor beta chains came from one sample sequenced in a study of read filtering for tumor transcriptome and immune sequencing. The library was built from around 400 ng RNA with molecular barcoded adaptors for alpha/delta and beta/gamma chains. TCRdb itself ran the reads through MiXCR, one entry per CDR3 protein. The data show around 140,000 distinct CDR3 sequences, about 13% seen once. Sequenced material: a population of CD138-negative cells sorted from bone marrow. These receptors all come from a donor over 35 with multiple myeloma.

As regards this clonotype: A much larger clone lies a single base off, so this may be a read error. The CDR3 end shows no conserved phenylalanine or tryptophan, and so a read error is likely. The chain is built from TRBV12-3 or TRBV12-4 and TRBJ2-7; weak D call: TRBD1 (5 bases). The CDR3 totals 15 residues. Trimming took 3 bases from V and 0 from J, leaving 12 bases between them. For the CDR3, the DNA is TGTGCCAGCAGTTTTTATCTAGACAGCTCCTACGAGCAGTACCTC. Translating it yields CASSFYLDSSYEQYL.

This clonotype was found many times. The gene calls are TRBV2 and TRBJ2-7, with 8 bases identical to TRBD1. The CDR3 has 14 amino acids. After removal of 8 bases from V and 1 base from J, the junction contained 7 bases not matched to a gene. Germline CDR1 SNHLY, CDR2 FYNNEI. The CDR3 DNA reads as TGTGCCAGCCTGAGTCAGGGGGCGTCCTACGAGCAGTACTTC. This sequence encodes CASLSQGASYEQYF.

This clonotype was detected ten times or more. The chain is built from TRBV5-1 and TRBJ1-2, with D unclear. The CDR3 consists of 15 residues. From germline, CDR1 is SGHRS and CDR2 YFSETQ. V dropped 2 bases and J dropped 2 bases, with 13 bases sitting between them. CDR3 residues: CASSFEGRSNYGYTF. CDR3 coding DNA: TGCGCCAGCAGCTTTGAAGGACGGAGCAACTATGGCTACACCTTC.

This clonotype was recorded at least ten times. The CDR3 coding sequence is TGCAGTGCTGGGAGGGATTTCCAGAACTATGGCTACACCTTC. Residues: CSAGRDFQNYGYTF. The chain joins TRBV20-1 to TRBJ1-2, with D hard to call. Germline V gene lookup returns CDR1 DFQATT and CDR2 SNEGSKA (reference sequence). V gave up 5 bases and J gave up 2 bases, with 15 bases separating them. This CDR3 is built from 14 residues.

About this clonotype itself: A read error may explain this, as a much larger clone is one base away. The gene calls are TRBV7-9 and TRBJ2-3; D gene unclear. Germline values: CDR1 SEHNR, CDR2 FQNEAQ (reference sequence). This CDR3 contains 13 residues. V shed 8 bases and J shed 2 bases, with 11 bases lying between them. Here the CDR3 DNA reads TGTGCCAGCCACTGGGTGTCCACAGATACGCAGTATTTT. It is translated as CASHWVSTDTQYF.

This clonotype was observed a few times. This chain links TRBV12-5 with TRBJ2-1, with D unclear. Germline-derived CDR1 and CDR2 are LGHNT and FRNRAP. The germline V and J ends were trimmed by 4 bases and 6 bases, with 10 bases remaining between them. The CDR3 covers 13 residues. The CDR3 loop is CASGSEFSNEQFF. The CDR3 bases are TGTGCTAGTGGTTCCGAGTTTAGCAATGAGCAGTTCTTC.

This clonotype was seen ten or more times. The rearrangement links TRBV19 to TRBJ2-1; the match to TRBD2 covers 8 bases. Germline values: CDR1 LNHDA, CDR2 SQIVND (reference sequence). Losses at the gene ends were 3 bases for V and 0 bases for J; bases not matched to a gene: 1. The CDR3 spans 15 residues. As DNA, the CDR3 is TGTGCCAGTAGTATTAGCGGGGCCTCCTACAATGAGCAGTTCTTC. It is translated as CASSISGASYNEQFF.

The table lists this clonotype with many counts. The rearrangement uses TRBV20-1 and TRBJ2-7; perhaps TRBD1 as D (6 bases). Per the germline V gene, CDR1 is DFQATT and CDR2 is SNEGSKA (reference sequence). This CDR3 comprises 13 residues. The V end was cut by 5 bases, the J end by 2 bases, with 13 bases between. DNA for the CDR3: TGCAGTGCTGAACAGGGAATGACCTACGAGCAGTACTTC. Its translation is CSAEQGMTYEQYF.

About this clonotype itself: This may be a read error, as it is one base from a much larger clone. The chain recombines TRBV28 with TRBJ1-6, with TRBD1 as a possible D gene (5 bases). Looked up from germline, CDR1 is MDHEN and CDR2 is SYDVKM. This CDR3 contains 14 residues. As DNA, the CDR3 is TGTGCCTCAACGGCCGCAGGGCCTAATTCATCCCTCCACTTT. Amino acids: CASTAAGPNSSLHF.

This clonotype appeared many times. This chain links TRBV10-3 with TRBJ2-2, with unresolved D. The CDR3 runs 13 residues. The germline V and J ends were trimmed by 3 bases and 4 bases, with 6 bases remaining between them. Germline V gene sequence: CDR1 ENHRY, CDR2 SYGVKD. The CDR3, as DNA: TGTGCCATCAGTGACGGCAGCACCGGGGAGCTGTTTTTT. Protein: CAISDGSTGELFF.

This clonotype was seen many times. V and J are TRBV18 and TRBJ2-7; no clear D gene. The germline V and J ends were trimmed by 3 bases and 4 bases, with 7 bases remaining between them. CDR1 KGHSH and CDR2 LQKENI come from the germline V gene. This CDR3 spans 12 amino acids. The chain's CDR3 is CASSPGDYEQYF. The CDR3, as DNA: TGTGCCAGCTCACCTGGCGATTACGAGCAGTACTTC.

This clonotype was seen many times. The CDR3 loop is CASSHGNQGPLHF. CDR3 coding DNA: TGCGCCAGCAGCCACGGGAATCAAGGACCCCTCCACTTT. V is TRBV4-3 and J is TRBJ1-6; D is unclear. CDR1 LGHNA and CDR2 YSLEER come from the germline V gene. V was pared by 3 bases and J by 12 bases, with 12 bases between. The CDR3 loop spans 13 amino acids.

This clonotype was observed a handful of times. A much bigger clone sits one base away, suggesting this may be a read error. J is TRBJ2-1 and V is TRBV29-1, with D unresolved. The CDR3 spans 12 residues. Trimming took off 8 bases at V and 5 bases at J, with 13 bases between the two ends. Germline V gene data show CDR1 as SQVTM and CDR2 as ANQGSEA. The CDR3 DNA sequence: TGCAGCAGAGAGGAACGGGACAATGAGCAGTTCTTC. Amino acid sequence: CSREERDNEQFF.

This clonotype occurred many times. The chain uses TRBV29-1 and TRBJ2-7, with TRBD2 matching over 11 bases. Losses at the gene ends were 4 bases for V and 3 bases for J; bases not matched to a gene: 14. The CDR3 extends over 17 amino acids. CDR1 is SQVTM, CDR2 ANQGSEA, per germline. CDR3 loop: CSVGGTSGNNVRYEQYF. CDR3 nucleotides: TGCAGCGTTGGAGGGACTAGCGGTAACAACGTGCGCTACGAGCAGTACTTC.

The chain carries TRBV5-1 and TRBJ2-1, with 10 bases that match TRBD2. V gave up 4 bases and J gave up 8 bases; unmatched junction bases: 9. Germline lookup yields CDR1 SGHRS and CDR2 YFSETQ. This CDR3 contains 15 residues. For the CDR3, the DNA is TGCGCCAGCAGCCGAGTAGCGGGAGGAATCTATGAGCAGTTCTTC. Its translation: CASSRVAGGIYEQFF.

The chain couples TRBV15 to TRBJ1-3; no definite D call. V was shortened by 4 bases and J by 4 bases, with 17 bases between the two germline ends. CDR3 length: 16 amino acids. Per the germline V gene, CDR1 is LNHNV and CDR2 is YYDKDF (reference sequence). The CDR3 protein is CATSKTAGWTGNTIYF. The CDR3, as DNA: TGTGCCACCAGCAAGACCGCGGGATGGACGGGAAACACCATATATTTT.

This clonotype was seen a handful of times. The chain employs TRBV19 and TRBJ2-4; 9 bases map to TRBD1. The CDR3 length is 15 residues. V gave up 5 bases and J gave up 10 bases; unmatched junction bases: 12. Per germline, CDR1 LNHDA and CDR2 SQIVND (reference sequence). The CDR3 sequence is CASSPSGQGLSIQYF. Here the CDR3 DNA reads TGTGCCAGTAGTCCTTCGGGACAGGGTTTGAGTATTCAGTACTTC.

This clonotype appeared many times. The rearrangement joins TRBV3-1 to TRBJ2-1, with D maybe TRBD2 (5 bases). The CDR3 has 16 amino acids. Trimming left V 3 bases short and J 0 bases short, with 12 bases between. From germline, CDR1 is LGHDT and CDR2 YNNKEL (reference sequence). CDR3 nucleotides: TGTGCCAGCAGCCATAGGACTGAGAGCTCCTACAATGAGCAGTTCTTC. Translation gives CASSHRTESSYNEQFF.

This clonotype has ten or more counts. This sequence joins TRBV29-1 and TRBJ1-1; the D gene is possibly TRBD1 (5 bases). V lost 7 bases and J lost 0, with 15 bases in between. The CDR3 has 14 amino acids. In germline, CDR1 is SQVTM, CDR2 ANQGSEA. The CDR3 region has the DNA TGCAGCGCCGAGACCGGGGGAATGAACACTGAAGCTTTCTTT. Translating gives CSAETGGMNTEAFF.

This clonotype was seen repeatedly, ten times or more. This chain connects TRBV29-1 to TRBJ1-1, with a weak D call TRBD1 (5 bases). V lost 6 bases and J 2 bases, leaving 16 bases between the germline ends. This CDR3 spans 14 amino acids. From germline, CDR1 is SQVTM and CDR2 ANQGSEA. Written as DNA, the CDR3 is TGCAGCGTGAAGAGCATGGGGGACAACACTGAAGCTTTCTTT. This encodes CSVKSMGDNTEAFF.

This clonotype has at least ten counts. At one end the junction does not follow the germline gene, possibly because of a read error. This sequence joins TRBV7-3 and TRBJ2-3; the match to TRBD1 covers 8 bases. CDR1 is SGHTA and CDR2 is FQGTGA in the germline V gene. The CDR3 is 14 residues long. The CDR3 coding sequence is TGTGCCAGCAGCTTGACAGGGGAGACAGAGACGCAGTATTTT. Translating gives CASSLTGETETQYF.

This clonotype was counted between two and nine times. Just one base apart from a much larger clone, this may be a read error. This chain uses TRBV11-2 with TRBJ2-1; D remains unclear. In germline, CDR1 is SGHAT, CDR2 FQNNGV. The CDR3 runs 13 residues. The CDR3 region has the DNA TGTGCCAGCAGCTCGGAAGGGTACAATGAGCAGTCCTTC. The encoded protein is CASSSEGYNEQSF.